The 13 T cell receptor beta chains below all came from one sample that was sequenced in a study of blood T cells in healthy people across ages. For the second PCR, which ran for about 7 to 11 cycles, a sample-barcoded 5' primer and a J-beta primer mix were used. TCRdb reanalysed the 5' RACE reads using MiXCR and keeps one entry per CDR3 protein. Found here are roughly 640,000 distinct CDR3 sequences, approximately 30% of them singletons; the top ten hold about a sixth. The sample comprised blood. Source of these receptors: a woman older than 75 in good health.

As regards this clonotype: Since a much larger clone is just one base distant, this may be a read error. The chain carries TRBV7-2 and TRBJ2-3; 10 bases map to TRBD2. There are 15 residues in the CDR3. The germline gives CDR1 SGHTA, CDR2 FQGNSA. V lost 8 bases and J lost 1; bases outside the gene matches: 6. In nucleotides, the CDR3 is TGTGCCAGCCTGGGAGGACTAGCGGGCACAGATACGCAGTATTTT. Residues: CASLGGLAGTDTQYF.

V is TRBV10-2 and J is TRBJ1-2, with 8 positions matching TRBD1. The V and J ends lost 3 bases and 7 bases, in that order; junction bases with no gene match: 10. This CDR3 is built from 15 residues. Germline V lookup: CDR1 WSHSY, CDR2 SAAADI. DNA of the CDR3: TGCGCCAGCAGTGAATGGGTCAGGGGGCCTCGTGGCTACACCTTC. Residues: CASSEWVRGPRGYTF.

This clonotype was observed a few times. The chain has TRBV20-1 and TRBJ2-3; the match to TRBD2 covers 11 bases. Germline-derived CDR1 and CDR2 are DFQATT and SNEGSKA (reference sequence). Trimming cost V 3 bases and J 4 bases; bases outside gene matches: 6. The CDR3 runs 15 residues. DNA of the CDR3: TGCAGTGCTAGGCTAGCGGGGGGCCGGGCAGATACGCAGTATTTT. This gives the protein CSARLAGGRADTQYF.

On this clonotype: A read error may produce the germline difference seen at one junction end. The chain employs TRBV5-1 and TRBJ2-5, with D unresolved. CDR3 size: 15 residues. Per germline, CDR1 SGHRS and CDR2 YFSETQ. The CDR3, as DNA: TGCACCAGCAGCCTGGGTCCGACCTCAGGAGAGACCCAGTACTTC. Translated, it gives CTSSLGPTSGETQYF. The complete variable domain, with remaining parts taken from reference TRBV5-1 and TRBJ2-5, reads KAGVTQTPRYLIKTRGQQVTLSCSPISGHRSVSWYQQTPGQGLQFLFEYFSETQRNKGNFPGRFSGRQFSNSRSEMNVSTLELGDSALYLCTSSLGPTSGETQYFGPGTRLLVL.

This clonotype occurred many times. This sequence joins TRBV6-6 and TRBJ2-3; no firm D call. CDR3 length: 13 residues. CDR1 MNHNY and CDR2 SVGAGI come from the germline V gene (reference sequence). Trimming cost V 2 bases and J 3 bases, with 6 bases left between them. CDR3 bases: TGTGCCAGCAGTTACCGGACGACAGATACGCAGTATTTT. Translated, it gives CASSYRTTDTQYF.

In its sample, this clonotype was seen many times. V usage is TRBV24-1 and J usage is TRBJ1-5; no reliable D call. The CDR3 is made up of 13 amino acids. V shed 2 bases and J shed 7 bases, with 8 bases lying between them. CDR1 and CDR2 (germline): KGHDR, SFDVKD. The CDR3 region has the DNA TGTGCCACCAGTGATTCGGGGAGCCAGCCCCAGCATTTT. Protein sequence: CATSDSGSQPQHF.

This clonotype has ten or more counts. This chain links TRBV6-5 with TRBJ2-7; D is unclear. Trimming took 5 bases from V and 3 from J, leaving 17 bases between them. Germline CDR1 is MNHEY and CDR2 is SVGAGI. The CDR3 sequence is 15 residues long. CDR3 protein: CASSPQRPPRYEQYF. The CDR3, as DNA: TGTGCCAGCAGTCCCCAGAGGCCCCCCCGCTACGAGCAGTACTTC.

The gene calls are TRBV7-2 and TRBJ2-7, with 10 bases that match TRBD2. Germline CDR1 is SGHTA and CDR2 is FQGNSA. The V segment lost 5 bases and the J segment 4 bases; nucleotides outside the gene matches: 8. The CDR3 has 15 amino acids. CDR3 sequence (DNA): TGTGCCAGCAGCCCCAGCGGGGGGGCCTCGTACGAGCAGTACTTC. Protein product: CASSPSGGASYEQYF. Using reference TRBV7-2 and TRBJ2-7 for the parts outside the CDR3, the full variable domain is GAGVSQSPSNKVTEKGKDVELRCDPISGHTALYWYRQSLGQGLEFLIYFQGNSAPDKSGLPSDRFSAERTGGSVSTLTIQRTQQEDSAVYLCASSPSGGASYEQYFGPGTRLTVT.

The gene calls are TRBV20-1 and TRBJ2-1, with 7 bases lining up with TRBD1. Trimming cost V 6 bases and J 7 bases; bases outside gene matches: 9. CDR3 length equals 13 residues. CDR1 and CDR2 from the germline V gene are DFQATT and SNEGSKA (reference sequence). CDR3: CSADFDRVNEQFF. CDR3 coding DNA: TGCAGTGCCGATTTCGACAGGGTTAATGAGCAGTTCTTC.

The chain couples TRBV18 to TRBJ1-6; D is perhaps TRBD1 (6 bases). V was cut by 3 bases and J by 7 bases, with 13 bases left in between. Germline loops: CDR1 KGHSH, CDR2 LQKENI. The CDR3 extends over 15 amino acids. Written as DNA, the CDR3 is TGTGCCAGCTCACCTCCCGGGGGGGGCAATTCACCCCTCCACTTT. It codes for CASSPPGGGNSPLHF. Full variable domain (rest looked up from reference TRBV18 and TRBJ1-6): NAGVMQNPRHLVRRRGQEARLRCSPMKGHSHVYWYRQLPEEGLKFMVYLQKENIIDESGMPKERFSAEFPKEGPSILRIQQVVRGDSAAYFCASSPPGGGNSPLHFGNGTRLTVT.

CDR3 in amino acids: CAISDRVNEQYF. In nucleotides, the CDR3 is TGTGCCATCAGTGACAGGGTCAACGAGCAGTACTTC. The chain combines TRBV10-3 with TRBJ2-5; D might be TRBD1 (5 bases). The end of the DNA fits TRBJ2-7 better, so the J call may be wrong. The CDR3 has 12 residues. Per the germline V gene, CDR1 is ENHRY and CDR2 is SYGVKD.

Notes on this clonotype: A much larger clone differs from this one at a single base, so this may be a read error. The chain links TRBV7-9 to TRBJ2-5, with 9 bases fitting TRBD1. CDR1 SEHNR and CDR2 FQNEAQ come from the germline V gene (reference sequence). The CDR3 totals 15 residues. The J segment lost 11 bases and the V segment lost 5 bases, leaving 15 bases of the junction unmatched. DNA for the CDR3: TGTGCCAGCAGCATTCCGGGACAGGGATCAGGTGAGCAGTACTTC. Encoded protein: CASSIPGQGSGEQYF.

This clonotype was seen at least ten times. The chain couples TRBV5-1 to TRBJ1-5, with no clear D. The V gene's germline CDR1 is SGHRS and CDR2 YFSETQ. CDR3 length equals 16 residues. Trimming left V 0 bases short and J 0 bases short, with 10 bases between. CDR3 sequence reads: CASSLGATNSNQPQHF. In DNA form, the CDR3 reads TGCGCCAGCAGCTTGGGCGCGACAAATAGCAATCAGCCCCAGCATTTT.